This T cell receptor (beta chain) was identified during a study of read filtering for tumor transcriptome and immune sequencing. As for the study in general: DNase treatment preceded whole-transcriptome library preparation. RNA-seq yielded only roughly 75 to 1,300 TCR reads, IR-seq about 4 to 10.27 million. Regarding the study as a whole: This fraction held mixed bone marrow immune cells after CD138-negative sorting.

From 300 to 400 ng of RNA, a library with molecular barcoded alpha/delta and beta/gamma adaptors was made. MiXCR was run by TCRdb on the reads, yielding one entry per CDR3 protein. The table records 35,000 to 40,000 distinct CDR3 sequences, around 13% of them present only once. The CDR3 loop spans 16 amino acids. Trimming left V 8 bases short and J 0 bases short, with 17 bases between. CDR1 is LNHDA, CDR2 SQIVND, per germline (reference sequence). A word on this clonotype: What it recognizes is unknown. Since a much larger clone is just one base distant, this may be a read error.

The J gene is TRBJ2-1, the V gene TRBV19, with unresolved D. This TCR was recovered from a donor at least 40 years old with multiple myeloma. Sequenced: a population of CD138-negative cells sorted from bone marrow. This CDR3 reads CASGNPSKGSYNEQFF. CDR3 in DNA: TGTGCCAGTGGTAACCCTTCAAAGGGCTCCTACAATGAGCAGTTCTTC. Combining the CDR3 with reference TRBV19 and TRBJ2-1 gives the whole variable domain DGGITQSPKYLFRKEGQNVTLSCEQNLNHDAMYWYRQDPGQGLRLIYYSQIVNDFQKGDIAEGYSVSREKKESFPLTVTSAQKNPTAFYLCASGNPSKGSYNEQFFGPGTRLTVL.